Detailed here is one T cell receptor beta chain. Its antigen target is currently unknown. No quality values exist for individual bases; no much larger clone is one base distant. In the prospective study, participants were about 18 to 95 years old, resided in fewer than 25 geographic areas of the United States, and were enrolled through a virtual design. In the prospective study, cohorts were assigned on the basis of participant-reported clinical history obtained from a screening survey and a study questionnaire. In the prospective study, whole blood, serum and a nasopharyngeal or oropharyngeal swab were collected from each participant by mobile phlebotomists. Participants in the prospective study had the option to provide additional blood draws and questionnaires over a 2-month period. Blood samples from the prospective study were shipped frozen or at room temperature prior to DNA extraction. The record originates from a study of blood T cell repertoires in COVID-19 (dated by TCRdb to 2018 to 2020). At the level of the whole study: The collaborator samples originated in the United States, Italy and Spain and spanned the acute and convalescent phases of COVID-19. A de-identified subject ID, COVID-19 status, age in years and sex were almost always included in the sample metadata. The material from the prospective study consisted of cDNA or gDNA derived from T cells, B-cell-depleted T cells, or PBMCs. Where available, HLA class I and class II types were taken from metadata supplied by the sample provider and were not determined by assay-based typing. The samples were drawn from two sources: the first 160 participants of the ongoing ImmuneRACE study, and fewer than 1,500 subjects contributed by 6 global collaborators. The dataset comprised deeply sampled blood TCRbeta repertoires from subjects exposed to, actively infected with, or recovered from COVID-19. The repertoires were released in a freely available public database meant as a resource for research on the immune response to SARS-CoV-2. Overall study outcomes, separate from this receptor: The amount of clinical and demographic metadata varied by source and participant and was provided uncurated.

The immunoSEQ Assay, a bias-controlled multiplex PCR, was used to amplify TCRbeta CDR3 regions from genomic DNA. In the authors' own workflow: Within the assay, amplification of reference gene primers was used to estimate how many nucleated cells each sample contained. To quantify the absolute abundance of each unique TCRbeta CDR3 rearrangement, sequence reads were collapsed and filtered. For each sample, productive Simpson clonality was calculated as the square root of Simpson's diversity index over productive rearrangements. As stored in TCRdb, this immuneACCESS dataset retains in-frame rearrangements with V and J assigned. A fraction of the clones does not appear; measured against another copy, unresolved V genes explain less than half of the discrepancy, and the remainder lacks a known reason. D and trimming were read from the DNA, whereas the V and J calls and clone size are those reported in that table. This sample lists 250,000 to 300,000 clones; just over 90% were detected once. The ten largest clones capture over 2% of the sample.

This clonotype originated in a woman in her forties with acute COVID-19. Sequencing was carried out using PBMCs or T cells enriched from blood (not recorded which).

The DNA sequence follows: TGCGCCAGCAGTCAACCCGCGACTCGCGAGTGCACCGGGGAGCTGTTTTTT. This translates into CASSQPATRECTGELFF. The chain links TRBV23-1 with TRBJ2-2, with the D segment identity uncertain. TRBV23-1 is assigned to the ORF class and has an uncertain function. V is shortened by 2 bases, J by 4 bases, and the region joining them spans 17 bases. Counted from cysteine to phenylalanine, this CDR3 has 17 amino acids. CDR3 DNA only is kept here, 51 bases in frame from base 1.